Listed below are T cell receptor beta chains from one sample, sequenced in a study of blood T cell repertoires in COVID-19. The table came from immunoSEQ multiplex PCR; TCRdb's copy has only in-frame clones and leaves some out. This table has around 69,000 clones, 89% appearing once. Sequencing used peripheral blood. The receptors stem from a woman in her fifties or sixties with active COVID-19. The CDR3 runs from the conserved cysteine through the conserved F or W. D genes are given only for firm matches. Clone size is not always given. Where it is, it says once, few, many or a class for expanded clones.

V	J	D	size	DNA	CDR3
TRBV30	TRBJ1-1	TRBD1	once	TGTGCCTGGAGGATGGACAGGGGGAACACTGAAGCTTTCTTT	CAWRMDRGNTEAFF
TRBV7-3	TRBJ2-7	TRBD1	once	TGTGCCAGCAGCCAGAACAGGGGGGCCCCCTACGAGCAGTACTTC	CASSQNRGAPYEQYF
TRBV5-1	TRBJ1-1	TRBD1	NA	TGCGCCAGCAGCCCGGGGACAGGGACTGAAGCTTTCTTT	CASSPGTGTEAFF
TRBV10-1	TRBJ2-3	TRBD2	NA	TGCGCCAGCAGTGAGTCGAAGCTAGCGGGATTGGATACGCAGTATTTT	CASSESKLAGLDTQYF
TRBV5-1	TRBJ2-1	TRBD2	NA	TGCGCCAGCAGCCTCCTACTAGCGGGAGAAGGTGAGCAGTTCTTC	CASSLLLAGEGEQFF
TRBV5-1	TRBJ1-1	TRBD1	NA	TGCGCCAGCAGCTTGCAGCAGGGGGCATCGACTGAAGCTTTCTTT	CASSLQQGASTEAFF
TRBV11-2	TRBJ1-5	NA	NA	TGTGCCAGCAGCTTAGACCCCGCCGGGGGGGGGCCCCAGCATTTT	CASSLDPAGGGPQHF
TRBV13	TRBJ2-2	NA	NA	TGTGCCAGCAGCTTAGTACGGGGGGAGCTGTTTTTT	CASSLVRGELFF
TRBV20-1	TRBJ2-1	TRBD2	once	TGCAGTGCTAGTTGGGCGGTAGCGGGGGCGAGCAATGAGCAGTTCTTC	CSASWAVAGASNEQFF
TRBV11-2	TRBJ1-1	NA	NA	TGTGCCAGCAGCGCCCATGGGGGGGGCTACACTGAAGCTTTCTTT	CASSAHGGGYTEAFF
TRBV29-1	TRBJ2-2	TRBD2	NA	TGCAGCGTTGAAAGGAATCCTAGCGGGAGGGACGGCACCGGGGAGCTGTTTTTT	CSVERNPSGRDGTGELFF
TRBV11-2	TRBJ2-1	TRBD1	NA	TGTGCCAGCAGCTTTTCCCAGCAGGGGGCTAAGGAGCAGTTCTTC	CASSFSQQGAKEQFF
TRBV29-1	TRBJ1-2	NA	once	TGCAGCGTAGGAGAGGATGGCTACACCTTC	CSVGEDGYTF
TRBV7-9	TRBJ2-1	TRBD1	NA	TGTGCCAGCATACAGGGGGCAGGCAATGAGCAGTTCTTC	CASIQGAGNEQFF
TRBV18	TRBJ1-5	NA	NA	TGTGCCAGCTCACCACCCGGGTCGGGCAATCAGCCCCAGCATTTT	CASSPPGSGNQPQHF
TRBV30	TRBJ1-5	TRBD1	NA	TGTGCCCAAATAGGTAGGGGGCGTTGCAATCAGCCCCAGCATTTT	CAQIGRGRCNQPQHF
TRBV15	TRBJ2-7	TRBD1	NA	TGTGCCACCAGCAGAGATTATGACAGGGGGTTTTCTTACGAGCAGTACTTC	CATSRDYDRGFSYEQYF
TRBV28	TRBJ1-5	TRBD1	NA	TGTGCCAGCAACCTAGGGGGCGGTGGCAATCAGCCCCAGCATTTT	CASNLGGGGNQPQHF
TRBV4-1	TRBJ2-7	TRBD2	NA	TGCGCCAGCAGCCAAGCACGTCGGGAGGGCTACGAGCAGTACTTC	CASSQARREGYEQYF
TRBV27	TRBJ1-5	TRBD1	NA	TGTGCCAGCAGTTTATCGGGCGGGACAGGGAGAGATCAGCCCCAGCATTTT	CASSLSGGTGRDQPQHF
TRBV5-1	TRBJ2-5	NA	NA	TGCGCCAGCAGCTCTCAAGAGACCCAGTACTTC	CASSSQETQYF
TRBV7-6	TRBJ2-1	NA	few	TGTGCCAGCAGCTTTCGGGGTCTAGGCTACAATGAGCAGTTCTTC	CASSFRGLGYNEQFF
TRBV29-1	TRBJ1-1	TRBD1	NA	TGCAGCGCCTGGACAGGGGAGGGGACTGAAGCTTTCTTT	CSAWTGEGTEAFF
TRBV14	TRBJ1-2	NA	NA	TGTGCCAGCAGGAGCCGCAACTATGGCTACACCTTC	CASRSRNYGYTF
TRBV11-2	TRBJ2-3	TRBD2	NA	TGTGCCAGCAGCTTCTTAGCGGGAGTATCCACAGATACGCAGTATTTT	CASSFLAGVSTDTQYF
TRBV3-1/TRBV3-2	TRBJ2-5	NA	NA	TGTGCCAGCAGCCAAGCGGCTACATACGGCCGGGCCCAGTACTTC	CASSQAATYGRAQYF
TRBV19	TRBJ2-3	NA	NA	TGTGCCAGTAGGGGAGGGGGGCGAACAGATACGCAGTATTTT	CASRGGGRTDTQYF
TRBV18	TRBJ1-1	NA	few	TGTGCAAACGGTCGGGAAGAGGGCACTGAAGCTTTCTTT	CANGREEGTEAFF
TRBV10-3	TRBJ2-3	NA	NA	TGTGCCATCAGTGATCCCTACCCGACTCCTCCAGTCGAAAATACGCAGTATTTT	CAISDPYPTPPVENTQYF
TRBV7-2	TRBJ2-7	TRBD2	NA	TGTGCCAGCAGCTTAGGTGCCCTAGGGCGGGAGGGCCACGAGCAGTACTTC	CASSLGALGREGHEQYF
TRBV5-6	TRBJ2-6	TRBD1	NA	TGTGCCAGCAGCACGACACCGGGACAGGGGACCGGGGCCAACGTCCTGACTTTC	CASSTTPGQGTGANVLTF
TRBV30	TRBJ1-2	NA	NA	TGTGCCTGGGGAGACATACGCGGCTACACCTTC	CAWGDIRGYTF
TRBV5-1	TRBJ1-1	TRBD1	NA	TGCGCCAGCAGCCTAGTCGGGCAGGGGGCGGTGGGGACTGAAGCTTTCTTT	CASSLVGQGAVGTEAFF
TRBV2	TRBJ2-5	NA	NA	TGTGCCAGCAGTGAAATCAGGACAGAGGCAGAGACCCAGTACTTC	CASSEIRTEAETQYF
TRBV24-1	TRBJ2-1	TRBD2	NA	TGTGCCACCAGCCGGACTAGCGGGACAAACAATGAGCAGTTCTTC	CATSRTSGTNNEQFF
TRBV7-3	TRBJ1-3	NA	NA	TGTGCCAGCAGCCGTTCCCGGGACTTTGGAAACACCATATATTTT	CASSRSRDFGNTIYF
TRBV7-3	TRBJ2-7	NA	NA	TGTGCCAGCAGCAACGGTGGTGACGAGCAGTACTTC	CASSNGGDEQYF
TRBV9	TRBJ2-7	NA	NA	TGTGCCAGCAGCGTAGGGGGGGACGAGCAGTACTTC	CASSVGGDEQYF
TRBV7-9	TRBJ1-2	TRBD1	once	TGTGCCAGCAGCTACAGTACAGGGGCGGGCTATGGCTACACCTTC	CASSYSTGAGYGYTF
TRBV7-3	TRBJ1-1	NA	NA	TGTGCCAGCAGCTTAAAGGGGGAGAACACTGAAGCTTTCTTT	CASSLKGENTEAFF
TRBV6-1	TRBJ1-5	NA	NA	TGTGCCAGCAGTGAGGCAGGGAATGCGCCCCAGCATTTT	CASSEAGNAPQHF
TRBV21-1	TRBJ2-1	NA	NA	TGTGCCAGCAGCCCGGGATGGAGTTACAATGAGCAGTTCTTC	CASSPGWSYNEQFF
TRBV9	TRBJ2-5	NA	NA	TGTGCCAGCAGCGTAGAAGGCCTGGGCTCAGAGACCCAGTACTTC	CASSVEGLGSETQYF
TRBV18	TRBJ1-5	NA	NA	TGTGCCAGCTCACCTATGGGCCCTTATAGCAATCAGCCCCAGCATTTT	CASSPMGPYSNQPQHF
TRBV7-9	TRBJ2-3	NA	NA	TGTGCCAGCAGCCCAGGGACCGGGAGTGGGACAGATACGCAGTATTTT	CASSPGTGSGTDTQYF
TRBV19	TRBJ2-1	TRBD1	once	TGTGCCAGTAGTATTATCGGGTCAACAGGGGCCAATGAGCAGTTCTTC	CASSIIGSTGANEQFF
TRBV27	TRBJ1-4	NA	NA	TGTGCCAGCAGTTACGCAGGGGAGTCTGAAAAACTGTTTTTT	CASSYAGESEKLFF
TRBV12-3/TRBV12-4	TRBJ2-1	TRBD2	NA	TGTGCCAGCAGTCCTCCCAGCGGGGGACGGTTCTTC	CASSPPSGGRFF
TRBV28	TRBJ1-2	NA	once	TGTGCCAGCAGTTTAACCCCCCCAGAAACATATGGCTACACCTTC	CASSLTPPETYGYTF
TRBV18	TRBJ2-5	TRBD1	NA	TGTGCCAGCTCCCCTAATACAGGGGAAGAGACCCAGTACTTC	CASSPNTGEETQYF
TRBV3-1/TRBV3-2	TRBJ2-7	TRBD1	NA	TGTGCCAGCAGCCACGCTTCCGGGACAGGGGGTTACGAGCAGTACTTC	CASSHASGTGGYEQYF
TRBV18	TRBJ2-7	TRBD1	NA	TGTGCCAGCTCAAGGGGGACAGGGAACGAGCAGTACTTC	CASSRGTGNEQYF
TRBV6-5	TRBJ1-3	TRBD1	NA	TGTGCCAGCAGCGGGACAGGGCAAGGAAACACCATATATTTT	CASSGTGQGNTIYF
TRBV12-3/TRBV12-4	TRBJ1-1	NA	NA	TGTGCCAGCAGTTTTCACGGGAACACTGAAGCTTTCTTT	CASSFHGNTEAFF
TRBV28	TRBJ1-2	NA	NA	TGTGCCAGCAGTCCTACAGGGACTACCTATGGCTACACCTTC	CASSPTGTTYGYTF
TRBV28	TRBJ2-7	TRBD1	NA	TGTGCCAGCAGTTTTGTCGGGACAGGGGCCTACGAGCAGTACTTC	CASSFVGTGAYEQYF
TRBV7-6	TRBJ2-3	NA	NA	TGTGCCAGCAGCCGGGAGCTCACAGATACGCAGTATTTT	CASSRELTDTQYF